A single T cell receptor (beta chain) is shown here with its context. Its target is unknown. The source of the sample is a study of T cells in Graves' hyperthyroidism and ophthalmopathy. Overall study context: The initial diagnosis was the point when peripheral blood was collected, ahead of any treatment.

Broader study findings: Blood held most thyroid clonotypes expanded above 0.001 frequency. A model using 13 V-J features told ophthalmopathy apart from stable hyperthyroidism.

CDR3 length: 16 residues. Losses at the gene ends were 4 bases for V and 8 bases for J; bases not matched to a gene: 13. The V gene's germline CDR1 is LNHDA and CDR2 SQIVND (reference sequence). No progression to ophthalmopathy during 18 months of follow-up defined stable disease. Template material for amplifying TCR beta CDR3 regions consisted of RNA transcripts. Researchers ran a first-round RT-PCR on the TCR CDR3 using the HTBI primer set. From the multiplex PCR reads, TCRdb called clonotypes with MiXCR, one entry per CDR3 protein. The sample records hundreds of thousands of distinct CDR3 sequences, about 14% being singletons.

Material: blood. The receptor was isolated from a woman aged 18 to 35 with Graves' hyperthyroidism. The chain uses TRBV19 and TRBJ2-2; 7 bases agree with TRBD2. CDR3 residues: CASSNDLGGTAGELFF. The CDR3 DNA follows: TGTGCCAGTAGTAACGACCTCGGGGGGACTGCGGGGGAGCTGTTTTTT.